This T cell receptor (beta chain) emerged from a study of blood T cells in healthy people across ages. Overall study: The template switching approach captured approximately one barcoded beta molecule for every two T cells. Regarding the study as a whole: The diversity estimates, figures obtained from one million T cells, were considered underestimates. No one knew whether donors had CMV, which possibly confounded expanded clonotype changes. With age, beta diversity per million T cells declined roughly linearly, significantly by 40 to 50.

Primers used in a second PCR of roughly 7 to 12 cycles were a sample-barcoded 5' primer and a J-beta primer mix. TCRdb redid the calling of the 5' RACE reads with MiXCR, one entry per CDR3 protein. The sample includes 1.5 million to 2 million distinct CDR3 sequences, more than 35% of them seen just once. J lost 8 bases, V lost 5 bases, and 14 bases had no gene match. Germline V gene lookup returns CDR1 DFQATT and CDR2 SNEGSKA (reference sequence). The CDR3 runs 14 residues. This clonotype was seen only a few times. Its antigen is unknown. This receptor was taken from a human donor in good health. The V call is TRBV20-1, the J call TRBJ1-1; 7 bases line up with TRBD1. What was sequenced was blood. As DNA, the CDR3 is TGCAGTGCTGAGAGGACAGGCCCCGACGACGAAGCTTTCTTT. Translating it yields CSAERTGPDDEAFF.